This TCR beta chain was sequenced during a study of cytomegalovirus exposure and HLA in healthy donors (dated 2017 in TCRdb). Concerning the study at large: An earlier analysis of approximately 550 of the donors reported about 250 Gb of sequence data and some 120 million unique TCR beta sequences from 150 million to 200 million T cells. All discovery cohort repertoires had been generated on a single sequencing platform. Class I and class II HLA loci were covered by the typing at four-digit resolution. Rather than drawing on any new phenotypic data, the later analysis identified candidate immune exposures from TCR beta sequences and the way those sequences occurred across donors. Four to six DR-DQ haplotypes were handled as single units for association and clustering because linkage in the cohort was strong. Of the 300 to 400 genotyped donors, over 65% fell in the genetic ancestry cluster associated with self-reported Caucasian donors. Donor age, sex, ethnicity and CMV serostatus were compiled alongside the repertoire data. In a later analysis, previously published TCR beta repertoires from 670 or so donors were re-analyzed and high-resolution HLA genotyping was added so that TCR occurrence patterns could be studied. A later genetic analysis used genome-wide SNP genotypes for about 65% of the roughly 700 donors, treating that subset as a discovery cohort. To decide whether each TCR beta V gene segment behaved as functional or pseudogenic, an earlier analysis of approximately 620 of the donors relied on high-throughput TCR beta sequencing. The study profiled the T cell repertoires of fewer than 850 subjects by immunosequencing and related them to cytomegalovirus serostatus. To predict cytomegalovirus infection status, the study combined high-throughput TCR immunosequencing, statistical association of individual TCRs with disease status, and machine learning. An early release that covered 640 HLA-typed donors contained about 300 gigabases of sequencing data and around 80 million unique TCR sequences. Along with the approximately 650-subject first cohort, a separate validation cohort of more than 90 different subjects was used. The aim of the study was to test whether cataloging public T cell receptors could identify signatures of past pathogen exposure. Among roughly 400 genotyped donors of the cohort, an average of roughly 230,000 unique TCR beta nucleotide sequences was sequenced per donor, of which about 19% were non-productive. Typing coverage differed by locus: A, B, C, DRB1 and DQB1 were typed in about 629-640 donors, DQA1 in about 500, DPA1 in some 570, and DPB1 in around 490. General findings and caveats noted by the study authors: Immune exposure information for the cohort was limited to CMV serostatus. Correlated functional status among segregating V segments might reflect linkage disequilibrium, but an unknown experimental factor could not be ruled out. V-gene and J-gene trimming of TCR beta chains was associated with a missense DCLRE1C variant in a later genetic analysis, and the association was replicated in an independent cohort. Compared with equally common non-associated chains, HLA-associated TCR beta chains in a later analysis were more clonally expanded and had lower generation probabilities. Because counts were too low, some 17 rarely observed V segments, including chromosome 9 orphons, were excluded from the earlier analysis of around 590 of the donors. Compared with the roughly 700-donor mean, donors in an Asian-associated ancestry cluster had fewer N-insertions in productive TCRs, according to a later genetic analysis. The authors suggested that the approach could potentially be extended to other disease states and immunological phenotypes. An earlier analysis of around 540 of the donors showed that most TCR beta V segments appeared in productive rearrangements either about 87% or about 30% of the time, which broadly matched IMGT annotations. A further reported finding was that TCR beta sequences accurately predicted the HLA-A and HLA-B alleles for most subjects in the first cohort. When HLA alleles, especially DR and DQ, strongly co-occurred, attributing TCR associations to individual alleles was difficult. The sequencing pipeline was judged likely to have produced a cluster of highly shared sequence variants as a technical artifact. The study listed 164 TCR beta chains as associated with cytomegalovirus. Sequencing depth was assumed to be roughly uniform across donors in the presence/absence analyses, though that assumption may not hold. Across donors, most TCR sequences were observed very rarely, whereas some public TCRs were present in many individuals. A few of the identified cytomegalovirus-associated TCR beta chains were confirmed in vitro to be specific for cytomegalovirus antigens. Several of the top co-occurrence clusters appeared to be linked to parvovirus B19, influenza, CMV and Epstein-Barr virus, according to a later analysis. The classifier was reported to diagnose cytomegalovirus status with high specificity and sensitivity in both the original and validation cohorts. Most CMV-associated TCR beta chains appeared to be HLA-restricted in a later analysis, and the HLA associations seemed to be driven largely by CMV exposure. In a later analysis, 16,951 TCR beta sequences were associated with specific HLA alleles at a false discovery rate of 0.05. Because HLA typing was missing for some donors at each locus, association tests included only the typed subset. According to a later analysis, TCR association rates differed among HLA loci, with DRB1 alleles showing the most associated TCRs and HLA-C alleles showing the fewest. Some IMGT-functional V segments, including TRBV6-2 and TRBV6-3, could not be distinguished by the 87-base-pair reads and were therefore excluded. This cohort had only TCR beta chains sequenced, and the lack of alpha or paired-chain data limited which features could be detected.

At least ten counts were recorded for this clone. The clone's antigen remains unknown. The record has no base qualities; no much larger clone is one base away. The cohort was made up of 666 healthy bone marrow donors. At the time of sampling, every cohort member was nominally healthy, though immune exposures that went unrecorded were likely present. The donor tested CMV seronegative, placing the donor among the 350 to 400 seronegative members of the cohort. Every donor gave a peripheral blood sample, and the peripheral blood mononuclear cells from that sample were used for TCR beta sequencing. Genomic DNA extraction from the blood cell samples was performed with the Qiagen DNeasy Blood Extraction Kit. The V end gives up 2 bases and the J end 8 bases, leaving 5 bases in the junction not matched to a gene. There are 13 amino acids in the CDR3, from cysteine to phenylalanine inclusive. Of the read, only the CDR3 DNA is kept; its 39 bases are in frame from base 1. In the germline V gene (reference sequence), CDR1 corresponds to MNHNY and CDR2 to SVGAGI.

The method was the immunoSEQ multiplex PCR assay. The multiplex PCR relied on a mix of 60 forward primers for TCR Vbeta segments and 13 reverse primers for TCR Jbeta segments. Amplification of the CDR3 region of rearranged TCR beta genes was performed with a multiplex PCR assay on genomic DNA. Amplified TCR beta libraries were sequenced as 87-base-pair reads on the Illumina HiSeq System. As for the authors' bioinformatics: A later analysis tallied 75 million to 85 million unique TCR beta chains across the 610 or so repertoires, and approximately 11 million of those chains were shared by two or more donors. A nearest-neighbor algorithm error-corrected the raw reads and collapsed the reads into unique sequences, merging closely related sequences to remove PCR and sequencing errors. To assign V, D and J gene segments, CDR3 sequences were aligned to IMGT reference sequences. For a sequence to be retained, a match of at least six nucleotides to both a V gene segment and a J gene segment was required. A rearrangement was called productive if the CDR3 had no stop codons and remained in frame with V and J, and every other rearrangement was called non-productive. Following IMGT convention, CDR3 was defined as the stretch from the second conserved V-encoded cysteine to the conserved J-encoded phenylalanine. The earlier analysis of about 590 of the donors excluded sequences that lacked an unambiguous match to a single V gene segment. An earlier analysis of almost 600 of the donors classified V segments as functional when productive rearrangements were above 56.7% and as segregating when the standard deviation between donors was above 5%. To diagnose cytomegalovirus status from the catalog of TCR beta chain sequences, a statistical classification framework was built. V and J gene assignment, in a later analysis, came from comparing TCR nucleotide sequences with IMGT/GENE-DB human TR gene sequences. A later analysis assigned CDR3 sequences and most-parsimonious VDJ recombination scenarios with the TCRdist pipeline. In a later analysis, every TCR beta chain was defined by the combination of its CDR3 amino acid sequence and its V-gene family, and reads without a unique V-gene family were dropped. In a later analysis, around 600 highly shared, low-generation-probability nucleotide sequences were removed to address suspected cross-contamination and a sequencing artifact. In a later analysis, a clonal expansion index for each public chain was calculated from normalized within-repertoire ranks of inferred template counts. A later analysis computed generation probabilities with a VDJ recombination model fitted to out-of-frame rearrangements, and checked the results against IGoR. A later analysis scored TCR-TCR, TCR-HLA and TCR-CMV co-occurrence with hypergeometric tests, applying a repertoire-size bias correction to TCR pairs. To estimate false discovery rates, a later analysis permuted the HLA or CMV assignments 20 times. In a later analysis, co-occurring TCRs were grouped with DBSCAN, and TCRdist sequence similarity was added when clustering was performed within HLA-allele-positive subsets. Repertoires with fewer than 30,000 or more than 120,000 public chains were left out of co-occurrence clustering, as were five repertoires with anomalous nucleotide sharing. TCRdb provides this immuneACCESS table in a form limited to in-frame rearrangements. Some clones are lacking; in checked studies, under half of them reflect an unresolved V gene, and why the rest are absent is not known. V and J calls and clone size follow that table, whereas D and trimming were derived from the DNA. The sample table contains under 200,000 clones; only one count was recorded for roughly 73% of them. The ten largest clones capture less than 2% of the sample.

The sequence came from a woman aged 25 to 39 in good health and CMV-seronegative. The V gene is TRBV6-6 and the J gene is TRBJ1-2, and 7 junction bases match TRBD1. The sequenced sample consisted of PBMCs. The CDR3 is CASSYGTVRGYTF. The bases are TGTGCCAGCAGTTACGGGACAGTCAGGGGCTACACCTTC.